The 32 T cell receptor beta chains listed next were all sequenced from one sample in a study of early T cells in non-severe SARS-CoV-2 infection. MiXCR, run by TCRdb on the 5' RACE reads, gives a single entry per CDR3 protein. The sample lists under 60,000 distinct CDR3 sequences; 7.5% to 9.5% were seen once. The sample taken for sequencing was whole blood. All receptors come from an adult who was a healthcare worker with PCR-confirmed SARS-CoV-2 infection or an uninfected control (not recorded which).

This clonotype was observed a few times. CDR3 in DNA: TGTGCCAGCAGTTTAGCGGGGGAGACAGATACGCAGTATTTT. This gives the protein CASSLAGETDTQYF. The rearrangement uses TRBV12-3 or TRBV12-4 and TRBJ2-3, with D possibly being TRBD1 or TRBD2 (5 bases each). This CDR3 spans 14 amino acids. V was shortened by 0 bases and J by 3 bases, with 7 bases between the two germline ends.

This clonotype was seen many times. The chain links TRBV10-3 to TRBJ2-3, with D uncertain. Germline lookup yields CDR1 ENHRY and CDR2 SYGVKD. Trimming removed 0 bases from V and 2 bases from J, with 6 bases in between. The CDR3 runs to 14 residues. CDR3 bases: TGTGCCATCAGTGAGTCGGCAACCACAGATACGCAGTATTTT. It yields the protein CAISESATTDTQYF.

This chain uses TRBV5-1 with TRBJ2-7; D is possibly TRBD1 or TRBD2 (6 bases each). The CDR3 totals 14 residues. V lost 1 base and J lost 2, with 10 bases in between. Per germline, CDR1 SGHRS and CDR2 YFSETQ. The CDR3 bases are TGCGCCAGCAGCTTGAGGGGGGCCACCTACGAGCAGTACTTC. Amino acids: CASSLRGATYEQYF.

A few counts support this clonotype. The chain employs TRBV25-1 and TRBJ2-2; D is perhaps TRBD1 or TRBD2 (5 bases each). Trimming left V 6 bases short and J 5 bases short, with 19 bases between. Germline CDR1 reads MGHDK; CDR2 reads SYGVNS. CDR3 size: 16 residues. The CDR3 is CASRAEGLGRTGELFF. The CDR3, as DNA: TGTGCCAGCAGGGCCGAGGGGTTGGGGCGGACCGGGGAGCTGTTTTTT.

This clonotype was seen a handful of times. The rearrangement links TRBV12-3 or TRBV12-4 to TRBJ1-1; D remains ambiguous. Trimming removed 7 bases at V and 4 bases at J, with 22 bases between. This CDR3 spans 16 amino acids. The CDR3 DNA is TGTGCCAGCACGCAGGCCGGACCCCGAATGCCCACTGAAGCTTTCTTT. Amino acids: CASTQAGPRMPTEAFF.

In its sample, this clonotype was seen a few times. The chain combines TRBV14 with TRBJ2-3; TRBD1 is a possible D gene (6 bases). V was pared by 1 base and J by 1 base, with 9 bases between. Germline V lookup: CDR1 SGHDN, CDR2 FVKESK. The CDR3 sequence is 15 residues long. The CDR3 loop reads CASSQAGHGTDTQYF. DNA for the CDR3: TGTGCCAGCAGCCAAGCGGGACATGGCACAGATACGCAGTATTTT.

This clonotype was seen a few times. V usage is TRBV9 and J usage is TRBJ2-2, with D perhaps given as TRBD1 or TRBD2 (6 bases each). Germline CDR1 SGDLS, CDR2 YYNGEE. The length of the CDR3 is 16 residues. The V gene lost 4 bases and the J gene lost 4 bases, with 17 bases spanning the gap. This chain's CDR3 is CASSPRGVQSTGELFF. CDR3 in DNA: TGTGCCAGCAGCCCTAGGGGGGTACAGAGCACCGGGGAGCTGTTTTTT.

This clonotype was counted between two and nine times. An end of the junction differs from the germline gene, which may be a read error. V usage is TRBV20-1 and J usage is TRBJ1-6, with D unclear. CDR1 is DFQATT, CDR2 SNEGSKA, per germline (reference sequence). CDR3 length equals 13 residues. CDR3 in amino acids: CSATTSYNSPLHF. Written as DNA, the CDR3 is TGCAGTGCTACCACCTCCTATAATTCACCCCTCCATTTT.

This clonotype appeared a few times. The chain links TRBV10-3 to TRBJ2-1, with D possibly being TRBD2 (7 bases). Germline V gene sequence: CDR1 ENHRY, CDR2 SYGVKD. This CDR3 region has 14 residues. Deletions cut 4 bases from V and 10 bases from J, with 17 bases between. The CDR3 spells CAISGNRAGDEQFF. The CDR3, as DNA: TGTGCCATCAGTGGGAACAGGGCGGGGGACGAGCAGTTCTTC.

This chain links TRBV2 with TRBJ2-2, with 9 bases identical to TRBD2. The CDR3 spans 14 residues. Germline V gene sequence: CDR1 SNHLY, CDR2 FYNNEI. J was trimmed by 7 bases and V by 6 bases; bases with no gene match: 6. The CDR3 here is CASRREGASGELFF. CDR3 nucleotides: TGTGCCAGCAGGCGGGAGGGGGCAAGCGGGGAGCTGTTTTTT.

The chain recombines TRBV5-4 with TRBJ1-2, with TRBD1 matching over 11 bases. The J segment lost 1 base and the V segment lost 7 bases, leaving 9 bases of the junction unmatched. Germline V CDR1 and CDR2: SGHNT, YYREEE (reference sequence). There are 16 residues in the CDR3. DNA of the CDR3: TGTGCCAGCTGGCCCGGACAGGGGGCTCTTAACTATGGCTACACCTTC. Its translation: CASWPGQGALNYGYTF.

This clonotype was counted ten times or more. CDR3 sequence: CASSFGGGTSGANVLTF. CDR3 nucleotide sequence: TGTGCCAGCAGCTTCGGGGGAGGGACCTCTGGGGCCAACGTCCTGACTTTC. The rearrangement joins TRBV7-6 to TRBJ2-6; 7 nucleotides align to TRBD2. The V and J ends lost 3 bases and 0 bases, in that order; junction bases with no gene match: 5. The CDR3 covers 17 residues. Germline CDR1 and CDR2: SGHVS and FNYEAQ. Full variable domain (rest looked up from reference TRBV7-6 and TRBJ2-6): GAGVSQSPRYKVTKRGQDVALRCDPISGHVSLYWYRQALGQGPEFLTYFNYEAQQDKSGLPNDRFSAERPEGSISTLTIQRTEQRDSAMYRCASSFGGGTSGANVLTFGAGSRLTVL.

This clonotype came up a few times. This chain uses TRBV27 with TRBJ1-5; 7 bases agree with TRBD1. Germline V CDR1 and CDR2: MNHEY, SMNVEV (reference sequence). V trimming: 5 bases; J trimming: 5 bases; junction bases outside the gene matches: 6. The CDR3 has 14 amino acids. For the CDR3, the DNA is TGTGCCAGCAGTAAAGGGACAGCAGATCAGCCCCAGCATTTT. This encodes CASSKGTADQPQHF.

Only a few counts were recorded for this clonotype. The rearrangement uses TRBV29-1 and TRBJ2-2; 8 positions match TRBD1. This CDR3 has 15 amino acids. Unmatched junction bases numbered 14, after V lost 7 bases and J lost 7 bases. CDR1 and CDR2 (germline): SQVTM, ANQGSEA. The CDR3 here is CSATGQGGVLGELFF. The CDR3, as DNA: TGCAGCGCCACCGGACAGGGCGGAGTTCTCGGGGAGCTGTTTTTT.

This clonotype was counted between two and nine times. J is TRBJ2-1 and V is TRBV10-3; 14 bases match TRBD2. The CDR3 extends over 16 amino acids. CDR1 and CDR2 (germline): ENHRY, SYGVKD. After removal of 4 bases from V and 5 bases from J, the junction contained 4 bases not matched to a gene. Written as DNA, the CDR3 is TGTGCCATCAGTGCCCCGGGACTAGCGGGAGACAATGAGCAGTTCTTC. This sequence encodes CAISAPGLAGDNEQFF.

This chain uses TRBV19 with TRBJ2-7; a possible D gene is TRBD2 (7 bases). The V gene's germline CDR1 is LNHDA and CDR2 SQIVND (reference sequence). Trimming removed 7 bases at V and 7 bases at J, with 23 bases between. This CDR3 is built from 15 residues. CDR3 sequence reads: CASNSGGSSLREQYF. The CDR3 DNA reads TGTGCCAGTAACTCGGGGGGCTCATCTCTACGAGAGCAGTACTTC.

The V call is TRBV5-1, the J call TRBJ2-7; D tentatively reads TRBD1 or TRBD2 (5 bases each). The CDR3 has 15 amino acids. Germline V gives CDR1 SGHRS, CDR2 YFSETQ. With 4 bases removed from V and 0 bases from J, the gap between germline ends came to 14 bases. CDR3: CASSRTGTDSYEQYF. The CDR3 coding sequence is TGCGCCAGCAGCAGAACCGGGACCGACTCCTACGAGCAGTACTTC. The full variable domain, completed using reference TRBV5-1 and TRBJ2-7, is KAGVTQTPRYLIKTRGQQVTLSCSPISGHRSVSWYQQTPGQGLQFLFEYFSETQRNKGNFPGRFSGRQFSNSRSEMNVSTLELGDSALYLCASSRTGTDSYEQYFGPGTRLTVT.

J is TRBJ1-2 and V is TRBV6-1; D gene unclear. The ends were cut back, 6 bases at V and 4 bases at J, with 12 bases in the middle. CDR1 and CDR2 from the germline V gene are MNHNS and SASEGT. The CDR3 sequence is 13 residues long. The CDR3 protein is CASRGISTYGYTF. CDR3 nucleotide sequence: TGTGCCAGCAGGGGCATATCAACCTATGGCTACACCTTC.

The chain employs TRBV7-8 and TRBJ2-5; the match to TRBD1 covers 9 bases. The germline gives CDR1 SGHVS, CDR2 FQNEAQ. This CDR3 spans 16 amino acids. Germline trimming cut 5 bases from V and 3 bases from J; bases unmatched to any gene: 10. The CDR3 loop reads CASSPPVWDREETQYF. The CDR3 bases are TGTGCCAGCAGCCCCCCGGTCTGGGACAGGGAAGAGACCCAGTACTTC. Combining the CDR3 with reference TRBV7-8 and TRBJ2-5 gives the whole variable domain GAGVSQSPRYKVAKRGQDVALRCDPISGHVSLFWYQQALGQGPEFLTYFQNEAQLDKSGLPSDRFFAERPEGSVSTLKIQRTQQEDSAVYLCASSPPVWDREETQYFGPGTRLLVL.

This clonotype was found many times. The chain couples TRBV5-8 to TRBJ2-3; perhaps D is TRBD1 or TRBD2 (5 bases each). This CDR3 comprises 15 residues. Germline assignment: CDR1 SGHTS and CDR2 YDEGEE. V lost 0 bases, J lost 3 bases, and 11 bases lay in between. The CDR3 loop is CASSLGQGPTDTQYF. In DNA form, the CDR3 reads TGTGCCAGCAGCTTGGGGCAGGGACCAACAGATACGCAGTATTTT.

This clonotype was seen repeatedly, ten times or more. The chain has TRBV2 and TRBJ2-1; 14 bases fit TRBD2. The junction had 20 bases not matched to a gene; V was cut back by 6 bases and J by 1 base. CDR3 size: 22 residues. Germline CDR1 reads SNHLY; CDR2 reads FYNNEI. The CDR3 DNA is TGTGCCAGCAGCTCTCCCCACCCGGCATGGACTAGCGGGAGGCTGTCCTACAATGAGCAGTTCTTC. As protein: CASSSPHPAWTSGRLSYNEQFF.

This clonotype was recorded many times. The genes are TRBV15 and TRBJ2-7; TRBD2 aligns across 7 bases. J was trimmed by 5 bases and V by 1 base; bases with no gene match: 14. The germline V gene has CDR1 LNHNV and CDR2 YYDKDF (reference sequence). The CDR3 runs 17 residues. CDR3 sequence reads: CATSRGGGSARGNEQYF. The DNA of the CDR3 is TGTGCCACCAGCAGAGGGGGAGGGAGTGCCCGGGGGAACGAGCAGTACTTC.

This clonotype was seen repeatedly, ten times or more. V and J are TRBV5-6 and TRBJ2-7; 13 nucleotides line up with TRBD2. Germline CDR1 reads SGHDT; CDR2 reads YYEEEE. V shed 1 base and J 2 bases; nucleotides not matched to a gene: 3. The CDR3 totals 16 residues. CDR3 DNA: TGTGCCAGCAGCTTGCAAACTAGCGGGAGGGCCTACGAGCAGTACTTC. The encoded protein is CASSLQTSGRAYEQYF.

The rearrangement joins TRBV28 to TRBJ1-5; maybe TRBD1 (5 bases). The germline V and J ends were trimmed by 7 bases and 4 bases, with 14 bases remaining between them. CDR1 and CDR2 from the germline V gene are MDHEN and SYDVKM. This CDR3 has 14 residues. This CDR3 is CASNRGEGNQPQHF. The DNA for the CDR3 is TGTGCCAGCAATCGAGGGGAGGGTAATCAGCCCCAGCATTTT.

This clonotype appeared a few times. This chain connects TRBV6-1 to TRBJ1-2; the D gene is possibly TRBD1 (6 bases). This CDR3 is built from 14 residues. The germline gives CDR1 MNHNS, CDR2 SASEGT. V lost 3 bases, J lost 3 bases, and 11 bases lay in between. The CDR3 loop reads CASSDGGRYYGYTF. For the CDR3, the DNA is TGTGCCAGCAGTGACGGGGGCCGGTACTATGGCTACACCTTC.

This clonotype was detected ten times or more. The chain joins TRBV7-3 to TRBJ2-2; 8 bases are shared with TRBD2. The CDR3 contains 15 residues. Unmatched junction bases numbered 0, after V lost 3 bases and J lost 0 bases. Per the germline V gene, CDR1 is SGHTA and CDR2 is FQGTGA. CDR3 DNA sequence: TGTGCCAGCAGCTTGACTAGCGCGAACACCGGGGAGCTGTTTTTT. This gives the protein CASSLTSANTGELFF.

The chain uses TRBV3-1 and TRBJ2-1; TRBD2 might be the D (5 bases). The CDR3 sequence is 14 residues long. Germline lookup yields CDR1 LGHDT and CDR2 YNNKEL (reference sequence). V lost 6 bases and J lost 4, with 13 bases in between. In DNA, the CDR3 is TGTGCCAGCAGTCATTTTCGGGGATACAATGAGCAGTTCTTC. Translated: CASSHFRGYNEQFF.

By share, this clonotype ranks as medium-sized. The rearrangement links TRBV5-6 to TRBJ2-3; D uncertain. V lost 6 bases to trimming and J lost 4 bases, with 15 bases between them. CDR1 SGHDT and CDR2 YYEEEE come from the germline V gene. The CDR3 extends over 14 amino acids. For the CDR3, the DNA is TGTGCCAGCATAGCCACTATGGGCGCAGATACGCAGTATTTT. It encodes CASIATMGADTQYF. Supplemented by reference TRBV5-6 and TRBJ2-3, the full variable domain reads DAGVTQSPTHLIKTRGQQVTLRCSPKSGHDTVSWYQQALGQGPQFIFQYYEEEERQRGNFPDRFSGHQFPNYSSELNVNALLLGDSALYLCASIATMGADTQYFGPGTRLTVL.

V usage is TRBV21-1 and J usage is TRBJ2-4; the D segment call TRBD1 is taken from the table without a DNA check. TRBV21-1 is assigned pseudogene status. This CDR3 spans 17 amino acids. CDR3 sequence (DNA): TGTGCCAGCAGCAGTAATTCACAGGAACTAGCCAAAAACATTCAGTACTTC. Translated, it gives CASSSNSQELAKNIQYF.

This clonotype has a count of ten or more. V is TRBV9 and J is TRBJ2-3; D not resolved. Germline CDR1 and CDR2: SGDLS and YYNGEE. The length of the CDR3 is 12 residues. Trimming removed 2 bases at V and 3 bases at J, with 4 bases between. The CDR3 DNA is TGTGCCAGCAGCGTCAAGACAGATACGCAGTATTTT. This sequence encodes CASSVKTDTQYF.

A few counts support this clonotype. The V and J genes are TRBV29-1 and TRBJ2-1; D gene unclear. Germline V gene data show CDR1 as SQVTM and CDR2 as ANQGSEA. V gave up 7 bases and J gave up 3 bases, with 13 bases separating them. This CDR3 spans 13 amino acids. DNA of the CDR3: TGCAGCGCCTTCGGTGGCAGCTACAATGAGCAGTTCTTC. Translated, it gives CSAFGGSYNEQFF.

Ten or more counts support this clonotype. This sequence joins TRBV20-1 and TRBJ2-3; D gene ambiguous. V lost 6 bases and J lost 0, with 7 bases in between. There are 12 residues in the CDR3. Germline CDR1 is DFQATT and CDR2 is SNEGSKA (reference sequence). The CDR3 coding sequence is TGCAGTGCAACGGTTAGCACAGATACGCAGTATTTT. This translates into CSATVSTDTQYF.